These 7 T cell receptor beta chains originate from one sample sequenced in a study of blood T cell repertoires in COVID-19. The repertoire was sequenced with immunoSEQ multiplex PCR; TCRdb's copy has only in-frame clones and lacks some. Of almost 95,000 clones listed, more than 65% are singletons. Sample: peripheral blood. The receptors shown here come from a man between 60 and 75 years old with acute or convalescent COVID-19.

DNA of the CDR3: TGTGCCAGCAGTCGAGCGGGACAACAGAACACTGAAGCTTTCTTT. Residues: CASSRAGQQNTEAFF. The chain employs TRBV7-9 and TRBJ1-1, with D perhaps TRBD1 (6 bases). The CDR3 spans 15 residues. The V end lost 6 bases, the J end lost 1 base, and 15 bases lay between the germline ends. Germline CDR1 SEHNR, CDR2 FQNEAQ (reference sequence).

V usage is TRBV9 and J usage is TRBJ2-1; 10 positions match TRBD2. Looked up from germline, CDR1 is SGDLS and CDR2 is YYNGEE. The CDR3 sequence is 16 residues long. Trimming took 2 bases from V and 2 from J; bases not matched to a gene: 4. CDR3 in amino acids: CASSVRSGGAYNEQFF. The CDR3 nucleotides read TGTGCCAGCAGCGTTAGGAGCGGGGGGGCCTACAATGAGCAGTTCTTC.

The gene calls are TRBV23-1 and TRBJ1-1; 8 bases line up with TRBD1. TRBV23-1 is reported as an ORF; its role is uncertain. With V trimmed by 3 bases and J by 5 bases, 11 bases remained unmatched. The CDR3 extends over 16 amino acids. DNA of the CDR3: TGCGCCAGCAGTCAGAACAGGGGGAAAGTAGGGACTGAAGCTTTCTTT. It specifies CASSQNRGKVGTEAFF.

The chain uses TRBV6-5 and TRBJ2-7, with a weak D call TRBD2 (6 bases). CDR3 length: 14 amino acids. Germline CDR1 and CDR2: MNHEY and SVGAGI. Trimming shortened V by 7 bases and J by 6 bases, and 19 bases separated the two germline ends. CDR3 region: CASTPGTGRPEQYF. The CDR3 DNA is TGTGCCAGCACCCCCGGGACGGGGAGGCCCGAGCAGTACTTC.

The gene calls are TRBV19 and TRBJ2-1; a weak D match, TRBD1 (6 bases). The V end lost 5 bases, the J end lost 5 bases, and 10 bases lay between the germline ends. The CDR3 length is 13 residues. Looked up from germline, CDR1 is LNHDA and CDR2 is SQIVND (reference sequence). The CDR3 loop is CASSPPGDNEQFF. The CDR3 coding sequence is TGTGCCAGTAGTCCCCCAGGGGACAATGAGCAGTTCTTC.

This chain connects TRBV29-1 to TRBJ2-5; TRBD2 is a possible D gene (6 bases). The germline V gene has CDR1 SQVTM and CDR2 ANQGSEA. Trimming cost V 6 bases and J 3 bases, with 11 bases left between them. This CDR3 is built from 12 residues. The CDR3 region is CSVGEVEETQYF. CDR3 nucleotides: TGCAGCGTCGGGGAGGTGGAAGAGACCCAGTACTTC.

The chain employs TRBV30 and TRBJ1-1; a weak D match, TRBD1 (5 bases). CDR1 GTSNPN and CDR2 SVGIG come from the germline V gene (reference sequence). V was clipped by 3 bases and J by 4 bases, with 12 bases between them. The length of the CDR3 is 13 residues. The CDR3 spells CAWSRGRTTEAFF. The CDR3 DNA reads TGTGCCTGGAGCCGGGGGAGGACCACTGAAGCTTTCTTT.